The 27 T cell receptor beta chains below all came from one sample that was sequenced in a study of T cells in Graves' hyperthyroidism and ophthalmopathy (dated by TCRdb to about 2019). Library method: multiplex PCR. Sequencing instrument: Illumina HiSeq 2000. Amplification of TCR beta CDR3 regions was carried out from RNA transcripts. The first round of RT-PCR for the TCR CDR3 was performed with the HTBI primer set and the Qiagen OneStep RT-PCR kit. TCRdb redid the processing of the public reads, applying fastp at Q25 and MiXCR, and retained in-frame beta chains. Rows are unified per CDR3 protein, each entry keeping the most common DNA and genes. The sample has about 640,000 distinct CDR3 sequences on record, about a fifth of them singletons. The top ten hold 30% to 40% of the sample. Material: blood. The origin of the receptors is a man aged 25 to 40 with Graves' ophthalmopathy.

This clonotype came up many times. The chain couples TRBV3-1 to TRBJ2-2, with D perhaps matching TRBD2 (6 bases). CDR1 LGHDT and CDR2 YNNKEL come from the germline V gene (reference sequence). The V end was cut by 3 bases, the J end by 4 bases, with 12 bases between. The length of the CDR3 is 15 residues. CDR3 region: CASSHYTGVTGELFF. The CDR3 nucleotides are TGTGCCAGCAGCCATTATACGGGAGTCACCGGGGAGCTGTTTTTT.

This clonotype showed up many times. The V and J genes are TRBV12-3 or TRBV12-4 and TRBJ2-3, with 9 positions matching TRBD1. The V segment lost 3 bases and the J segment 2 bases; nucleotides outside the gene matches: 6. CDR3 size: 16 residues. The CDR3 sequence is CASSFGDRVVTDTQYF. The CDR3 nucleotides read TGTGCCAGCAGTTTCGGGGACAGGGTAGTCACAGATACGCAGTATTTT.

In the case of this clonotype: A much larger clone lies a single base off, so this may be a read error. The chain couples TRBV20-1 to TRBJ2-7; TRBD1 matches at 8 bases. The V gene's germline CDR1 is DFQATT and CDR2 SNEGSKA (reference sequence). CDR3 length: 14 amino acids. The CDR3 DNA reads as TGCAGGGCTAGATCAGGGGGCTTGGGTTACGAGCAGTACTTC. It codes for CRARSGGLGYEQYF.

This clonotype has more than one count but fewer than ten. The rearrangement uses TRBV9 and TRBJ1-2; no firm D call. With 4 bases removed from V and 6 bases from J, the gap between germline ends came to 13 bases. This CDR3 is 13 amino acids long. Germline V gives CDR1 SGDLS, CDR2 YYNGEE. The CDR3 sequence is CASSSTQQDGYTF. DNA of the CDR3: TGTGCCAGCAGCTCCACCCAGCAAGATGGCTACACCTTC.

The chain is built from TRBV28 and TRBJ1-3; D gene ambiguous. CDR1 MDHEN and CDR2 SYDVKM come from the germline V gene. Trimming took off 5 bases at V and 2 bases at J, with 10 bases between the two ends. The CDR3 runs to 14 residues. The chain's CDR3 is CASSPGVPGNTIYF. DNA of the CDR3: TGTGCCAGCAGTCCCGGGGTTCCTGGAAACACCATATATTTT.

This rearrangement joins TRBV3-1 to TRBJ2-3, with a possible D match to TRBD1 (7 bases). The CDR3 has 17 residues. The germline V gene has CDR1 LGHDT and CDR2 YNNKEL (reference sequence). V dropped 1 base and J dropped 1 base, with 15 bases sitting between them. CDR3 DNA: TGTGCCAGCAGCCAAGGGAGGGGGCGGGCTGGCACAGATACGCAGTATTTT. Translating it yields CASSQGRGRAGTDTQYF.

The chain joins TRBV6-1 to TRBJ1-5; D remains ambiguous. The CDR3 is 17 residues long. Looked up from germline, CDR1 is MNHNS and CDR2 is SASEGT. The ends were cut back, 2 bases at V and 6 bases at J, with 20 bases in the middle. CDR3 in DNA: TGTGCCAGCAGTGAATCTCTGCGGATCGGGGAGGGTCAGCCCCAGCATTTT. Protein product: CASSESLRIGEGQPQHF.

The chain is built from TRBV28 and TRBJ2-3; weak D call: TRBD2 (6 bases). The germline V gene has CDR1 MDHEN and CDR2 SYDVKM. The CDR3 spans 15 residues. Trimming shortened V by 2 bases and J by 2 bases, and 11 bases separated the two germline ends. CDR3 residues: CASSLELAPTDTQYF. Here the CDR3 DNA reads TGTGCCAGCAGTTTAGAGCTAGCGCCCACAGATACGCAGTATTTT.

In this sample, this clonotype turned up many times. The V gene is TRBV18, the J gene TRBJ2-5; D not certain. CDR1 is KGHSH, CDR2 LQKENI, per germline. V was trimmed by 3 bases and J by 3 bases, leaving 5 bases between them. The CDR3 extends over 12 amino acids. CDR3 sequence reads: CASSPAEETQYF. The CDR3 DNA reads TGTGCCAGCTCACCGGCGGAAGAGACCCAGTACTTC. The full variable domain, completed using reference TRBV18 and TRBJ2-5, is NAGVMQNPRHLVRRRGQEARLRCSPMKGHSHVYWYRQLPEEGLKFMVYLQKENIIDESGMPKERFSAEFPKEGPSILRIQQVVRGDSAAYFCASSPAEETQYFGPGTRLLVL.

The V gene is TRBV4-3, the J gene TRBJ2-2, with D possibly TRBD1 on 7 matching bases. Per germline, CDR1 LGHNA and CDR2 YSLEER. The CDR3 runs to 15 residues. V was trimmed by 2 bases and J by 5 bases, leaving 12 bases between them. CDR3 amino acids: CASSQRQGGTGELFF. The DNA for the CDR3 is TGCGCCAGCAGCCAAAGACAGGGAGGAACCGGGGAGCTGTTTTTT.

This clonotype came up a few times. V gene TRBV6-1 combines with J gene TRBJ2-7; TRBD2 is a possible D gene (6 bases). V lost 8 bases and J lost 3, with 20 bases in between. Per germline, CDR1 MNHNS and CDR2 SASEGT. This CDR3 comprises 15 residues. CDR3 region: CASLAPSVGGYEQYF. The CDR3 DNA reads TGTGCCAGCCTCGCTCCTAGCGTTGGAGGCTACGAGCAGTACTTC.

This chain joins TRBV19 and TRBJ1-3; unclear D gene. The V gene lost 9 bases and the J gene lost 4 bases, with 13 bases spanning the gap. CDR3 length: 13 residues. Germline values: CDR1 LNHDA, CDR2 SQIVND (reference sequence). This CDR3 reads CASGSSRGNTIYF. The CDR3 DNA sequence: TGTGCCAGCGGCTCGTCCAGGGGAAACACCATATATTTT.

This chain connects TRBV11-2 to TRBJ1-4; D call uncertain. The CDR3 spans 15 residues. Germline-derived CDR1 and CDR2 are SGHAT and FQNNGV. V gave up 5 bases and J gave up 5 bases, with 15 bases separating them. The CDR3 region is CASSPRGGLNEKLFF. The CDR3 DNA is TGTGCCAGCAGCCCCCGAGGAGGGCTGAATGAAAAACTGTTTTTT.

This clonotype was seen a few times. The chain uses TRBV20-1 and TRBJ1-5; tentatively, D is TRBD1 (6 bases). V gave up 0 bases and J gave up 4 bases, with 10 bases separating them. CDR3 size: 14 residues. Looked up from germline, CDR1 is DFQATT and CDR2 is SNEGSKA (reference sequence). CDR3 coding DNA: TGCAGTGCTAGAGACCGGGACAATAATCAGCCCCAGCATTTT. Amino acids: CSARDRDNNQPQHF.

The chain joins TRBV5-1 to TRBJ2-6, with unresolved D. V was cut by 0 bases and J by 1 base, with 8 bases left in between. Germline CDR1 and CDR2: SGHRS and YFSETQ. The CDR3 is 16 amino acids. The CDR3 DNA reads TGCGCCAGCAGCTTGGATTCAGGTTCTGGGGCCAACGTCCTGACTTTC. Translation: CASSLDSGSGANVLTF.

The rearrangement uses TRBV28 and TRBJ1-5; D might be TRBD1 (5 bases). Germline CDR1 reads MDHEN; CDR2 reads SYDVKM. The V and J ends lost 7 bases and 0 bases respectively, with 19 bases between them. The CDR3 extends over 17 amino acids. CDR3 residues: CASTPGQTLYSNQPQHF. CDR3 nucleotides: TGTGCCAGCACCCCGGGGCAGACCCTTTATAGCAATCAGCCCCAGCATTTT.

The V call is TRBV14, the J call TRBJ2-1; D remains unclear. The CDR3 length is 12 residues. CDR1 is SGHDN, CDR2 FVKESK, per germline. The germline V and J ends were trimmed by 1 base and 6 bases, with 4 bases remaining between them. CDR3 region: CASSQVSNEQFF. The CDR3 coding sequence is TGTGCCAGCAGCCAAGTTTCCAATGAGCAGTTCTTC. The variable domain in full, completed from reference TRBV14 and TRBJ2-1, reads EAGVTQFPSHSVIEKGQTVTLRCDPISGHDNLYWYRRVMGKEIKFLLHFVKESKQDESGMPNNRFLAERTGGTYSTLKVQPAELEDSGVYFCASSQVSNEQFFGPGTRLTVL.

V usage is TRBV7-8 and J usage is TRBJ2-7, with 7 bases matching TRBD1. With 3 bases clipped from V and 2 bases from J, the junction kept 7 bases outside the gene matches. CDR3 size: 15 residues. CDR1 is SGHVS, CDR2 FQNEAQ, per germline. CDR3 loop: CASSFSPDRAYEQYF. CDR3 sequence (DNA): TGTGCCAGCAGCTTTTCTCCAGACAGGGCCTACGAGCAGTACTTC.

The J gene is TRBJ2-2, the V gene TRBV28, with TRBD2 as a possible D gene (5 bases). V lost 6 bases and J 4 bases, leaving 12 bases between the germline ends. Germline V gene lookup returns CDR1 MDHEN and CDR2 SYDVKM. The CDR3 loop spans 14 amino acids. The CDR3 loop is CASSIFRGTGELFF. The CDR3 nucleotides are TGTGCCAGCAGCATCTTTCGGGGCACCGGGGAGCTGTTTTTT.

This clonotype has a handful of counts. V gene TRBV7-3 combines with J gene TRBJ2-1; D is perhaps TRBD2 (5 bases). Trimming took off 5 bases at V and 6 bases at J, with 11 bases between the two ends. CDR3 size: 13 residues. CDR1 is SGHTA, CDR2 FQGTGA, per germline. CDR3 sequence: CASSPGELNEQFF. The CDR3 DNA is TGTGCCAGCAGCCCCGGGGAGCTCAATGAGCAGTTCTTC.

The CDR3 DNA is TGCGCCAGCAGCCAGGGTAGCGGGATCACAGATACGCAGTATTTT. It specifies CASSQGSGITDTQYF. This chain connects TRBV4-3 to TRBJ2-3, with 8 nucleotides matching TRBD2. The CDR3 extends over 15 amino acids. V lost 3 bases to trimming and J lost 2 bases; unmatched junction nucleotides: 4. Per the germline V gene, CDR1 is LGHNA and CDR2 is YSLEER.

The CDR3 loop is CSGARGSGFSDTQYF. The CDR3 bases are TGCAGTGGCGCCCGGGGGAGCGGTTTCTCAGATACGCAGTATTTT. This rearrangement joins TRBV20-1 to TRBJ2-3; TRBD2 is a possible D gene (6 bases). The CDR3 totals 15 residues. Germline-derived CDR1 and CDR2 are DFQATT and SNEGSKA (reference sequence). Trimming took 7 bases from V and 4 from J, leaving 21 bases between them.

This clonotype showed up many times. The V gene is TRBV7-6, the J gene TRBJ2-7, with D uncertain. Germline CDR1 is SGHVS and CDR2 is FNYEAQ. Trimming stripped 0 bases from V and 3 bases from J, with 6 bases between. CDR3 size: 13 residues. The CDR3 is CASSLALSYEQYF. The CDR3 DNA sequence: TGTGCCAGCAGCTTAGCGCTGAGCTACGAGCAGTACTTC.

This clonotype was found many times. The V call is TRBV30, the J call TRBJ1-3, with 12 bases lining up with TRBD1. V lost 3 bases to trimming and J lost 0 bases; unmatched junction nucleotides: 9. The CDR3 runs 18 residues. CDR1 and CDR2 (germline): GTSNPN, SVGIG (reference sequence). Here the CDR3 DNA reads TGTGCCTGGAGCTCCGGGACAGGGGGCCTGAGCTCTGGAAACACCATATATTTT. It encodes CAWSSGTGGLSSGNTIYF.

The chain joins TRBV7-2 to TRBJ2-2; 8 bases align to TRBD2. CDR1 and CDR2 (germline): SGHTA, FQGNSA. The V gene end was trimmed by 5 bases and the J gene end by 7 bases; junction bases not matched to a gene: 15. The CDR3 loop spans 17 amino acids. Written as DNA, the CDR3 is TGTGCCAGCAGCCTTCAGACGGGCGGGGGGCACGACGGGGAGCTGTTTTTT. Its translation: CASSLQTGGGHDGELFF.

The rearrangement uses TRBV5-1 and TRBJ2-1; TRBD1 matches at 12 bases. J lost 4 bases, V lost 4 bases, and 9 bases had no gene match. Germline-derived CDR1 and CDR2 are SGHRS and YFSETQ. The CDR3 loop spans 17 amino acids. This CDR3 reads CASSPTGQGAFYNEQFF. CDR3 bases: TGCGCCAGCAGCCCGACGGGACAGGGGGCATTTTACAATGAGCAGTTCTTC.

This clonotype occurred a few times. One end of the junction varies from germline; a read error may be responsible. The chain has TRBV28 and TRBJ2-1; D is unresolved. Germline values: CDR1 MDHEN, CDR2 SYDVKM. The CDR3 extends over 14 amino acids. The CDR3 protein is CAISPLDNYNEQFF. The CDR3 DNA is TGTGCCATCAGTCCCTTAGACAACTACAATGAGCAGTTCTTC.